The table lists the clone carrying this T cell receptor (beta chain) with a few counts. Germline V gives CDR1 LGHNA, CDR2 YSLEER. The junction had 4 bases not matched to a gene; V was cut back by 0 bases and J by 4 bases. This CDR3 is 15 amino acids long. The data were taken from a study of blood T cell repertoires in COVID-19. Study at large: Samples came from the United States, Italy and Spain, spanning acute and convalescent COVID-19. From T cells, B-cell-depleted T cells, or PBMCs came the material, which was cDNA or gDNA.

Source study methods: How many nucleated cells were present was estimated from reference gene primer amplification. Profiled with immunoSEQ multiplex PCR; TCRdb holds only in-frame clones, not every one. The V and J calls and clone size are taken from that table; D and trimming were inferred from the DNA. Of some 38,000 clones in the sample, 78% were seen once. This TCR came from a man aged 65 to 79 with acute or convalescent COVID-19. Sample: peripheral blood. This sequence joins TRBV4-3 and TRBJ2-7; 9 bases are shared with TRBD2. The CDR3 region is CASSQDSSGIYEQYF. The CDR3 DNA reads TGCGCCAGCAGCCAAGACTCTAGCGGGATATACGAGCAGTACTTC.